These 10 T cell receptor beta chains were all obtained from the same sample, sequenced in a study of siplizumab effects on memory and regulatory T cells. Some clones are missing from TCRdb's copy, which holds only in-frame ones; the method was immunoSEQ multiplex PCR. The sample records just under 85,000 clones, approximately 90% being singletons. The sequencing sample was made of Tregs sorted from blood. The receptors were gathered from a human donor in good health.

V is TRBV6-6 and J is TRBJ1-1; no firm D call. Germline V gives CDR1 MNHNY, CDR2 SVGAGI (reference sequence). This CDR3 comprises 14 residues. Trimming cost V 5 bases and J 4 bases, with 14 bases left between them. The chain's CDR3 is CASSASGSRTEAFF. The CDR3 region has the DNA TGTGCCAGCAGTGCCTCGGGGTCCCGCACTGAAGCTTTCTTT.

J is TRBJ2-7 and V is TRBV29-1, with D perhaps TRBD1 (5 bases). V was cut by 4 bases and J by 1 base, with 11 bases left in between. CDR3 length equals 13 residues. Germline V gene lookup returns CDR1 SQVTM and CDR2 ANQGSEA. CDR3 loop: CSVAQGSSYEQYF. The DNA of the CDR3 is TGCAGCGTTGCGCAGGGATCATCCTACGAGCAGTACTTC.

The rearrangement uses TRBV5-6 and TRBJ2-5; 12 nucleotides line up with TRBD2. V shed 4 bases and J 5 bases; nucleotides not matched to a gene: 6. CDR3 length equals 15 residues. In germline, CDR1 is SGHDT, CDR2 YYEEEE. CDR3 residues: CASSLRTSGVETQYF. The CDR3 coding sequence is TGTGCCAGCAGCCTTCGGACTAGCGGGGTGGAGACCCAGTACTTC.

J is TRBJ2-7 and V is TRBV11-2; tentatively, D is TRBD2 (6 bases). CDR1 and CDR2 from the germline V gene are SGHAT and FQNNGV. This CDR3 is built from 15 residues. V was shortened by 1 base and J by 1 base, with 11 bases between the two germline ends. The CDR3 DNA is TGTGCCAGCAGCTTAGGGGGGACTGGATCCTACGAGCAGTACTTC. Translated: CASSLGGTGSYEQYF.

Concerning this clone itself: A junction boundary mismatches the germline segment, possibly from a read error. J is TRBJ2-3 and V is TRBV6-6; perhaps TRBD2 as D (6 bases). Germline CDR1 MNHNY, CDR2 SVGAGI (reference sequence). The CDR3 runs 12 residues. The CDR3 spells CASRAGTDTQYF. CDR3 coding DNA: TGTGCCAGCAGAGCGGGCACCGATACGCAGTATTTT.

This clone was observed a few times. V gene TRBV6-6 combines with J gene TRBJ2-1, with D unresolved. CDR3 length: 13 residues. CDR1 is MNHNY and CDR2 is SVGAGI in the germline V gene (reference sequence). V lost 4 bases, J lost 5 bases, and 9 bases lay in between. DNA of the CDR3: TGTGCCAGCAGTTTCGGGCCCCACAATGAGCAGTTCTTC. Translated, it gives CASSFGPHNEQFF.

The chain combines TRBV10-3 with TRBJ2-2; D gene uncertain. Between the trimmed V and J ends, which lost 8 bases and 7 bases, there was a span of 11 bases. CDR1 and CDR2 (germline): ENHRY, SYGVKD. The CDR3 totals 12 residues. The CDR3 protein is CAIRANGGELFF. DNA for the CDR3: TGTGCCATCCGAGCGAATGGCGGGGAGCTGTTTTTT.

CDR3 sequence (DNA): TGTGCCAGCCGGAATACAGGAGGTGGAAACACCATATATTTT. Translating gives CASRNTGGGNTIYF. The chain is built from TRBV19 and TRBJ1-3; possibly TRBD1 for D (5 bases). V shed 9 bases and J shed 3 bases, with 15 bases lying between them. The CDR3 spans 14 residues. Per germline, CDR1 LNHDA and CDR2 SQIVND (reference sequence).

CDR3 residues: CASGLVQGMNTEAFF. The CDR3 DNA reads TGTGCTAGTGGTTTGGTACAGGGAATGAACACTGAAGCTTTCTTT. The chain combines TRBV12-5 with TRBJ1-1; a possible D gene is TRBD1 (6 bases). With 0 bases removed from V and 0 bases from J, the gap between germline ends came to 8 bases. Looked up from germline, CDR1 is LGHNT and CDR2 is FRNRAP. This CDR3 comprises 15 residues.

The rearrangement uses TRBV5-6 and TRBJ1-2, with 11 bases matching TRBD1. The CDR3 consists of 16 residues. Germline assignment: CDR1 SGHDT and CDR2 YYEEEE. The trim removed 2 bases at V and 1 base at J, leaving 4 bases unmatched. The chain's CDR3 is CASSLGQGAYNYGYTF. The CDR3 bases are TGTGCCAGCAGCTTAGGACAGGGGGCGTATAACTATGGCTACACCTTC.